The next 24 T cell receptor beta chains were all read from a single sample in a study of cytomegalovirus exposure and HLA in healthy donors. The primer mix had 60 Vbeta and 13 Jbeta primers. Measured with immunoSEQ multiplex PCR; TCRdb has only the in-frame clones, and not every one. The sample totals some 110,000 clones. Sequencing input: PBMCs. These receptors all come from a man aged 30 to 45 in good health and CMV-seronegative.

The chain recombines TRBV7-9 with TRBJ2-2; 7 positions agree with TRBD1. V lost 8 bases, J lost 6 bases, and 9 bases stayed unmatched. CDR3 size: 14 residues. Germline CDR1 SEHNR, CDR2 FQNEAQ (reference sequence). The CDR3 DNA is TGTGCCAGCGTAAGGGACAGTCGGGCCGGGGAGCTGTTTTTT. Its protein is CASVRDSRAGELFF.

V and J are TRBV4-2 and TRBJ2-7; perhaps TRBD2 as D (6 bases). V shed 0 bases and J shed 3 bases, with 18 bases lying between them. CDR1 and CDR2 (germline): LGHNA, YNFKEQ. The CDR3 spans 17 residues. For the CDR3, the DNA is TGTGCCAGCAGCCAAGATTCCTTAGCGGCCCAAAACTACGAGCAGTACTTC. Its translation is CASSQDSLAAQNYEQYF.

The rearrangement links TRBV4-2 to TRBJ2-5; the D gene is possibly TRBD2 (5 bases). The CDR3 is 16 residues long. Per the germline V gene, CDR1 is LGHNA and CDR2 is YNFKEQ. V was cut by 0 bases and J by 5 bases, with 16 bases left in between. In nucleotides, the CDR3 is TGTGCCAGCAGCCAAGATTGGGCCACTGGCGGGGAGACCCAGTACTTC. Translating it yields CASSQDWATGGETQYF.

This rearrangement joins TRBV7-3 to TRBJ1-1; D uncertain. This CDR3 is built from 13 residues. In germline, CDR1 is SGHTA, CDR2 FQGTGA. The ends were cut back, 3 bases at V and 3 bases at J, with 8 bases in the middle. The chain's CDR3 is CASSFGGYTEAFF. DNA for the CDR3: TGTGCCAGCAGCTTCGGCGGATACACTGAAGCTTTCTTT.

The chain links TRBV5-1 to TRBJ2-3; maybe TRBD2 (5 bases). The CDR3 has 15 amino acids. Germline lookup yields CDR1 SGHRS and CDR2 YFSETQ. V lost 3 bases, J lost 1 base, and 12 bases lay in between. The CDR3 nucleotides read TGCGCCAGCAGCTCCGGGGTCGGGGGCACAGATACGCAGTATTTT. Encoded protein: CASSSGVGGTDTQYF. The full variable domain, with the rest looked up from reference TRBV5-1 and TRBJ2-3, is KAGVTQTPRYLIKTRGQQVTLSCSPISGHRSVSWYQQTPGQGLQFLFEYFSETQRNKGNFPGRFSGRQFSNSRSEMNVSTLELGDSALYLCASSSGVGGTDTQYFGPGTRLTVL.

The chain uses TRBV30 and TRBJ2-7; 9 positions match TRBD1. Germline assignment: CDR1 GTSNPN and CDR2 SVGIG (reference sequence). J gave up 3 bases and V 8 bases, and 8 bases lay outside the gene matches. The CDR3 is 13 amino acids. CDR3 DNA: TGTGCCGCTCGGACAGGGGCGCTCTACGAGCAGTACTTC. Residues: CAARTGALYEQYF.

The chain joins TRBV7-3 to TRBJ2-1; possible D gene TRBD1, 5 bases. Trimming left V 2 bases short and J 2 bases short, with 7 bases between. CDR3 size: 14 residues. Germline CDR1 reads SGHTA; CDR2 reads FQGTGA. The CDR3 DNA is TGTGCCAGCAGCTTAGGGGCAGCCTACAATGAGCAGTTCTTC. Translated: CASSLGAAYNEQFF.

V gene TRBV10-3 combines with J gene TRBJ2-3; D is undetermined. The ends were cut back, 0 bases at V and 0 bases at J, with 7 bases in the middle. The CDR3 runs 15 residues. Germline-derived CDR1 and CDR2 are ENHRY and SYGVKD. As DNA, the CDR3 is TGTGCCATCAGTGAGTCCGGAGATAGCACAGATACGCAGTATTTT. Protein sequence: CAISESGDSTDTQYF.

This rearrangement joins TRBV7-6 to TRBJ1-3; D possibly corresponds to TRBD1 (5 bases). V was trimmed by 5 bases and J by 2 bases, leaving 13 bases between them. The germline CDR1 and CDR2 sequences are SGHVS and FNYEAQ. The CDR3 covers 15 residues. CDR3 amino acids: CASSPGSGTGNTIYF. CDR3 coding DNA: TGTGCCAGCAGCCCAGGGAGCGGGACTGGAAACACCATATATTTT.

The chain combines TRBV4-2 with TRBJ2-3; TRBD1 is a possible D gene (6 bases). This CDR3 is built from 17 residues. The germline V and J ends were trimmed by 1 base and 4 bases, with 18 bases remaining between them. Germline loops: CDR1 LGHNA, CDR2 YNFKEQ. CDR3 sequence reads: CASSQGQGLAEADTQYF. The CDR3 DNA is TGTGCCAGCAGCCAAGGGCAGGGGCTCGCTGAGGCAGATACGCAGTATTTT.

This chain uses TRBV5-1 with TRBJ2-3, with 9 bases aligning to TRBD2. CDR1 is SGHRS, CDR2 YFSETQ, per germline. The junction had 8 bases not matched to a gene; V was cut back by 0 bases and J by 3 bases. The CDR3 is made up of 17 amino acids. The CDR3 here is CASSLGSRGGRTDTQYF. In DNA, the CDR3 is TGCGCCAGCAGCTTGGGTTCGCGGGGGGGTAGGACAGATACGCAGTATTTT.

The rearrangement links TRBV10-1 to TRBJ1-5, with no clear D. The CDR3 runs 15 residues. V lost 3 bases, J lost 0 bases, and 9 bases lay in between. Germline CDR1 reads WNHNN; CDR2 reads SYGVQD (reference sequence). CDR3 nucleotides: TGCGCCAGCAGTGACTATAGACATAGCAATCAGCCCCAGCATTTT. Its protein product is CASSDYRHSNQPQHF.

The chain has TRBV11-2 and TRBJ2-1, with a possible D match to TRBD2 (6 bases). This CDR3 is built from 15 residues. From germline, CDR1 is SGHAT and CDR2 FQNNGV. Trimming took off 3 bases at V and 4 bases at J, with 13 bases between the two ends. CDR3 nucleotide sequence: TGTGCCAGCAGCTTTGGGGGAGGAGGTTACAATGAGCAGTTCTTC. It encodes CASSFGGGGYNEQFF.

This chain links TRBV5-6 with TRBJ2-5; D is possibly TRBD1 (6 bases). Near its end, the DNA agrees better with TRBJ2-7, so the J call may be wrong. This CDR3 comprises 14 residues. The germline V gene has CDR1 SGHDT and CDR2 YYEEEE. CDR3 bases: TGTGCCAGCACCCTAGGACAGCGCTCCTACGAGCAGTACTTC. This sequence encodes CASTLGQRSYEQYF.

The chain carries TRBV7-2 and TRBJ2-3; 10 nucleotides agree with TRBD2. Unmatched junction bases numbered 8, after V lost 1 base and J lost 1 base. The CDR3 loop spans 18 amino acids. Germline V lookup: CDR1 SGHTA, CDR2 FQGNSA. CDR3 region: CASSLGYPTSGGTDTQYF. The CDR3 DNA follows: TGTGCCAGCAGCTTAGGGTACCCTACTAGCGGGGGCACAGATACGCAGTATTTT.

V gene TRBV7-9 combines with J gene TRBJ2-1; D possibly corresponds to TRBD2 (6 bases). This CDR3 spans 15 amino acids. Germline V CDR1 and CDR2: SEHNR, FQNEAQ (reference sequence). V was clipped by 3 bases and J by 3 bases, with 12 bases between them. The CDR3: CASSFDRGNYNEQFF. As DNA, the CDR3 is TGTGCCAGCAGCTTCGACCGGGGGAACTACAATGAGCAGTTCTTC.

The rearrangement links TRBV5-1 to TRBJ2-5; 10 bases match TRBD1. The DNA end lines up better with TRBJ2-7; the J call may be wrong. Germline CDR1 SGHRS, CDR2 YFSETQ. CDR3 length: 13 amino acids. CDR3 residues: CASSTTGGHEQYF. CDR3 DNA sequence: TGCGCCAGCAGCACGACAGGGGGCCACGAGCAGTACTTC.

This sequence joins TRBV6-1 and TRBJ1-5; no clear D gene. The CDR3 is made up of 15 amino acids. The germline CDR1 and CDR2 sequences are MNHNS and SASEGT. Trimming removed 3 bases from V and 1 base from J, with 10 bases in between. In DNA form, the CDR3 reads TGTGCCAGCAGTGATGAGCGGTGGAGCAATCAGCCCCAGCATTTT. Encoded protein: CASSDERWSNQPQHF.

J is TRBJ1-4 and V is TRBV7-9; D gene uncertain. This CDR3 is built from 14 residues. The germline V and J ends were trimmed by 5 bases and 3 bases, with 10 bases remaining between them. Germline V gene sequence: CDR1 SEHNR, CDR2 FQNEAQ (reference sequence). This CDR3 is CASSLRAANEKLFF. In DNA form, the CDR3 reads TGTGCCAGCAGCCTCCGCGCGGCTAATGAAAAACTGTTTTTT.

The chain employs TRBV28 and TRBJ2-7, with 12 bases identical to TRBD1. V shed 4 bases, J shed 6 bases, and the junction held 1 base outside the gene matches. The CDR3 has 13 residues. Germline values: CDR1 MDHEN, CDR2 SYDVKM. The CDR3 reads CASSWDRGREQYF. DNA of the CDR3: TGTGCCAGCAGTTGGGACAGGGGGCGCGAGCAGTACTTC.

The chain recombines TRBV5-1 with TRBJ2-3; the D gene is possibly TRBD2 (6 bases). Trimming pared 3 bases from V and 3 bases from J, leaving 14 bases between. The germline V gene has CDR1 SGHRS and CDR2 YFSETQ. This CDR3 has 15 residues. The CDR3 nucleotides are TGCGCCAGCAGCTCCTCCAGCCGGGGGACAGATACGCAGTATTTT. Protein sequence: CASSSSSRGTDTQYF.

This rearrangement joins TRBV5-4 to TRBJ2-5, with D possibly being TRBD2 (5 bases). This CDR3 is 12 amino acids long. Germline V gives CDR1 SGHNT, CDR2 YYREEE (reference sequence). Trimming removed 6 bases at V and 5 bases at J, with 11 bases between. This CDR3 is CASNRGGETQYF. The CDR3, as DNA: TGTGCCAGCAACCGAGGCGGGGAGACCCAGTACTTC.

This sequence joins TRBV28 and TRBJ1-1; 9 nucleotides line up with TRBD1. J lost 9 bases, V lost 3 bases, and 8 bases had no gene match. CDR1 and CDR2 (germline): MDHEN, SYDVKM. This CDR3 is 14 amino acids long. Here the CDR3 DNA reads TGTGCCAGCAGTTTCTTGGGGGGGACAGGGAAAGCTTTCTTT. It translates to CASSFLGGTGKAFF.

The genes are TRBV28 and TRBJ1-1; D ambiguous. The length of the CDR3 is 15 residues. Germline V gene data show CDR1 as MDHEN and CDR2 as SYDVKM. V lost 6 bases and J lost 0, with 14 bases in between. In DNA, the CDR3 is TGTGCCAGCAGCCCTCCAGGAAACATGAACACTGAAGCTTTCTTT. This sequence encodes CASSPPGNMNTEAFF.